This TCR beta chain appears in the sequencing data of a study of T cell changes during pregnancy in multiple sclerosis. The CDR3 length is 16 residues. The germline V and J ends were trimmed by 5 bases and 7 bases, with 24 bases remaining between them. Looked up from germline, CDR1 is MGHRA and CDR2 is YSYEKL. The assay was immunoSEQ multiplex PCR, and TCRdb's table has in-frame clones only and misses some. The data show tens of thousands of clones, with about 92% seen just once and 0.4% to 0.6% held by the top ten. This specimen was CD4+ T cells from peripheral blood mononuclear cells, taken after pregnancy. This receptor was taken from a female donor with multiple sclerosis, enrolled in a pregnancy study. The V gene is TRBV4-1, the J gene TRBJ2-7, with a weak D call TRBD2 (5 bases). CDR3 nucleotide sequence: TGCGCCAGCAGCTCCCGGGAACAAGTGAGAGTCGGAGAGCAGTACTTC. Amino acid sequence: CASSSREQVRVGEQYF.